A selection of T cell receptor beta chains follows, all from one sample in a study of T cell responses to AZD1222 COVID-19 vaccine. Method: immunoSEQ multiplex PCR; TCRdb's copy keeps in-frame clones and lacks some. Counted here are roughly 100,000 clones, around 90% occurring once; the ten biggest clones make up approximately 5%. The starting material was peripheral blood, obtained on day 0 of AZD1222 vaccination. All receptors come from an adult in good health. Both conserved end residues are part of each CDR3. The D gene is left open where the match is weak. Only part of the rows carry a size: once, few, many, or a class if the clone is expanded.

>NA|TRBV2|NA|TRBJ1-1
TGTGCCAGCAGACAGGACGCTGAAGCTTTCTTT
CASRQDAEAFF
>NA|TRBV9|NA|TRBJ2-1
TGTGCCAGCAGCGTAGCTCCCGCTAACTACAATGAGCAGTTCTTC
CASSVAPANYNEQFF
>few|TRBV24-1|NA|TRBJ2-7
TGTGCCACCCAAGGGTGCGAGCAGTACTTC
CATQGCEQYF
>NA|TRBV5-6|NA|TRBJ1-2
TGTGCCAGCAGCTGGGGCCGGGAGGAGACCTATGGCTACACCTTC
CASSWGREETYGYTF
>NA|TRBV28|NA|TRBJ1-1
TGTGCCAGCAGTTTAGAGGCGGGTTATAGATTCACTGAAGCTTTCTTT
CASSLEAGYRFTEAFF
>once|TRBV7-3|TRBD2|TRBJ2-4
TGTGCCAGCAGCTCCGGCGGGAGTCCAAACATTCAGTACTTC
CASSSGGSPNIQYF
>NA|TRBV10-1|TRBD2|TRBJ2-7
TGCGCCAGCAGTGAAGCTAGCGGGAGGTCTTGGTACTTC
CASSEASGRSWYF
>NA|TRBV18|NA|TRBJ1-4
TGTGCCAGCTCACCCGGGGGGCCGGAAAAACTGTTTTTT
CASSPGGPEKLFF
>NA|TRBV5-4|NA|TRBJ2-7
TGTGCCAGCAGCCCCAGGACGGATTCCTACGAGCAGTACTTC
CASSPRTDSYEQYF
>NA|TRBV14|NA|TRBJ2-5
TGTGCCAGCAGCCATTTGGCCGACACTTCCCCTGGGAAGACCCAGTACTTC
CASSHLADTSPGKTQYF
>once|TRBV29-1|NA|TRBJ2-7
TGCAGCGTTGAAGCCGGGCCCCGCTACGAGCAGTACTTC
CSVEAGPRYEQYF
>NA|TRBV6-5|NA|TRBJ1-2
TGTGCCAGCACCAACGCGGGGGTAGGTGGCTACACCTTC
CASTNAGVGGYTF
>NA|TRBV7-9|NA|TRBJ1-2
TGTGCCAGCAGCTTCGACTTGACCGGAGGGTACTATGGCTACACCTTC
CASSFDLTGGYYGYTF
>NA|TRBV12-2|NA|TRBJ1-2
TGTGCAAGTCGCCCAACTGCAGGGGAGGCCGGCTATGGCTACACCTTC
CASRPTAGEAGYGYTF
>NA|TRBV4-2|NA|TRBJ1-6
TGTGCCAGCAGCGCCCCGGTCGGAAATTCACCCCTCCACTTT
CASSAPVGNSPLHF
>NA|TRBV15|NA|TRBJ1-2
TGTGCCACCAGCACCGTACAGATACGCGGCTACACCTTC
CATSTVQIRGYTF
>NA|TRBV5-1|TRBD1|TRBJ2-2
TGCGCCAGCAGCGCCAGGGGGCAAGACGGGGAGCTGTTTTTT
CASSARGQDGELFF
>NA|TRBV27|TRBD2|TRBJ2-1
TGTGCCAGCAGTTTATTAGCGGGAGGGGGCCGAAATGAGCAGTTCTTC
CASSLLAGGGRNEQFF
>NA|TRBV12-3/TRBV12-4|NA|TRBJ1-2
TGTGCCAGCGGGAGAGGGCTAAGTAGCTACACCTTC
CASGRGLSSYTF
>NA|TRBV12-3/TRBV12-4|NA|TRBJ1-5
TGTGCCAGCACCCTGTGGGGGGATCAGCCCCAGCATTTT
CASTLWGDQPQHF
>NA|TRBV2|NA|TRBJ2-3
TGTGCCAGCAGTGAAGGACAGCCCACAGATACGCAGTATTTT
CASSEGQPTDTQYF
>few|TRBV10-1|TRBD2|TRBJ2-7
TGCGCCAGCAGTGACCGGACTAGCGGCGTGCAGTACTTC
CASSDRTSGVQYF
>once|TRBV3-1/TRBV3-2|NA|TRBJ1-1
TGTGCCAGCAGCCAAGATAGGTCAGGGACTGAAGCTTTCTTT
CASSQDRSGTEAFF
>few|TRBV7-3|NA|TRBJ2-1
TGTGCCAGCAGCTTAAATGGGAGTCCCAATGAGCAGTTCTTC
CASSLNGSPNEQFF
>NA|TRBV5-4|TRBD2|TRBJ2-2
TGTGCCAGCAGCCTTGGCGATCGGGAGGGCGGGGAGCTGTTTTTT
CASSLGDREGGELFF
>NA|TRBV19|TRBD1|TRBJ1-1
TGTGCCAGTAGTCTCACAGGGGCGACCACTGAAGCTTTCTTT
CASSLTGATTEAFF
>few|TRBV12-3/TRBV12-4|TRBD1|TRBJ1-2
TGTGCCAGCAGTACGACAGGGGATGGCTACACCTTC
CASSTTGDGYTF
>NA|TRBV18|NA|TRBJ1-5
TGTGCCAGCTCACGGGACCTTAATCAGCCCCAGCATTTT
CASSRDLNQPQHF
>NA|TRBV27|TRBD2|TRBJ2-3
TGTGCCAGCAGGGGGGGACTAGTTTTGGATACGCAGTATTTT
CASRGGLVLDTQYF
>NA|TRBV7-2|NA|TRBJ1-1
TGTGCCAGCAGCTTATTGGGGAGGACTGAAGCTTTCTTT
CASSLLGRTEAFF
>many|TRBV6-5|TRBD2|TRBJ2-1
TGTGCCAGCAGTCGACTAGCGGGAGGAGTAAATGAGCAGTTCTTC
CASSRLAGGVNEQFF
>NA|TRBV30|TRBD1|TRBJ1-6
TGTGCCTGGAGTGTACCCGGGACAGGGGGATCACCCCTCCACTTT
CAWSVPGTGGSPLHF
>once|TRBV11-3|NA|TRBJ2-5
TGTGCCAGCAGCTTAGGCCAAGAGACCCAGTACTTC
CASSLGQETQYF
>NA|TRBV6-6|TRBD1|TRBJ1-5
TGTGCCAGCAGTCCTTATACTCCGACGACAGGGGATAGCAATCAGCCCCAGCATTTT
CASSPYTPTTGDSNQPQHF
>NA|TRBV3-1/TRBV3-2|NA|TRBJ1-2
TGTGCCAGCAGCCAACTTGAGATTCGGGGGCGCGGCTATGGCTACACCTTC
CASSQLEIRGRGYGYTF
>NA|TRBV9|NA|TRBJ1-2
TGTGCCAGCAGCTCTGTTCGAAGGTATGGCTACACCTTC
CASSSVRRYGYTF
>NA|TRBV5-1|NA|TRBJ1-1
TGCGCCAGCAGCTTGGGGAGGGTGGACACTGAAGCTTTCTTT
CASSLGRVDTEAFF